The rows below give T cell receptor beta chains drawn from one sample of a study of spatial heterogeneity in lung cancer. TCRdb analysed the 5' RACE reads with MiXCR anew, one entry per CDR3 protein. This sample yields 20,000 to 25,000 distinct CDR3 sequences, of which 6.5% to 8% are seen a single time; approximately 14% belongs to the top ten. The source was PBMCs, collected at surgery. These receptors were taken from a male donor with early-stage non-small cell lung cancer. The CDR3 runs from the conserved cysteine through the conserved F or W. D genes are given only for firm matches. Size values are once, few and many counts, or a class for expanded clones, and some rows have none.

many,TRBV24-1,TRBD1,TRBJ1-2,CATSGGQLANYGYTF,TGTGCCACCAGTGGGGGACAGCTAGCTAACTATGGCTACACCTTC
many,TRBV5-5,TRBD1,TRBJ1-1,CASSFPTGATEAFF,TGTGCCAGCAGCTTTCCGACAGGGGCCACTGAAGCTTTCTTT
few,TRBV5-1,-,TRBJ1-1,CASSLRLSENTEAFF,TGCGCCAGCAGCTTGCGCCTCTCAGAGAACACTGAAGCTTTCTTT
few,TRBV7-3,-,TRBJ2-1,CASSLIGTGLSGSSRSFYNEQFF,TGTGCCAGCAGCTTAATAGGGACAGGATTAAGCGGGAGTTCTAGATCCTTTTACAATGAGCAGTTCTTC
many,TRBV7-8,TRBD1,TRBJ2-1,CASSSFAGTGYNEQFF,TGTGCCAGCAGCTCCTTTGCCGGGACAGGGTACAATGAGCAGTTCTTC
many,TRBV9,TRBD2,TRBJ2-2,CASRGTSGTTGELFF,TGTGCCAGCAGAGGGACTAGCGGGACCACCGGGGAGCTGTTTTTT
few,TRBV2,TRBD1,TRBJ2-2,CASSRQGVNTGELFF,TGTGCCAGCAGCCGACAGGGGGTAAACACCGGGGAGCTGTTTTTT
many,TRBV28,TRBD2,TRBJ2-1,CASSPSLTSVHNEQFF,TGTGCCAGCAGTCCCTCCTTGACTAGCGTTCACAATGAGCAGTTCTTC
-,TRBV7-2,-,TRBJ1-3,CASSLARHRSGNTIYF,TGTGCCAGCAGCTTAGCGAGACACCGCTCTGGAAACACCATATATTTT
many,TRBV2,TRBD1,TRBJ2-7,CASMARGRYEQYF,TGTGCCAGCATGGCAAGGGGGCGGTACGAGCAGTACTTC
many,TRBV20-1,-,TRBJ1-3,CSASPANHHSGNTIYF,TGCAGTGCTTCCCCCGCTAACCACCACTCTGGAAACACCATATATTTT
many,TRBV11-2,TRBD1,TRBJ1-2,CASSLDNPRTGNGYTF,TGTGCCAGCAGCTTAGATAACCCCCGGACAGGCAATGGCTACACCTTC
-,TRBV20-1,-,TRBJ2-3,CSARDPTETSDTQYF,TGCAGTGCTAGAGATCCCACAGAGACGTCAGATACGCAGTATTTT
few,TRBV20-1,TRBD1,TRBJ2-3,CSASDRATSTDTQYF,TGCAGTGCTAGTGACAGGGCCACAAGCACAGATACGCAGTATTTT
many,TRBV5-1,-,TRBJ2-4,CASSLRAGVGIQYF,TGCGCCAGCAGCTTGAGAGCGGGTGTAGGCATTCAGTACTTC
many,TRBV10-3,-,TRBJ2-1,CAIEGQHNEQFF,TGTGCCATCGAGGGACAACACAATGAGCAGTTCTTC
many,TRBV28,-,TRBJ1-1,CASSLPGVTEAFF,TGTGCCAGCAGTTTACCAGGGGTAACTGAAGCTTTCTTT
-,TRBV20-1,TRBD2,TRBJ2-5,CSAGPGGETQYF,TGCAGTGCGGGACCGGGAGGGGAGACCCAGTACTTC
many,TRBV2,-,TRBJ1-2,CASSEVSGNYGYTF,TGTGCCAGCAGTGAAGTCAGCGGTAACTATGGCTACACCTTC
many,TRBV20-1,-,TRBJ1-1,CSASKTSMNTEAFF,TGCAGTGCTTCAAAGACTTCTATGAACACTGAAGCTTTCTTT
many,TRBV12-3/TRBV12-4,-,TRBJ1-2,CASSLRSTGYTF,TGTGCCAGCAGTTTACGGTCAACTGGCTACACCTTC
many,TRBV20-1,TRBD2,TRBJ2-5,CSAVPLLAGVTQYF,TGCAGTGCAGTACCTCTTCTAGCGGGAGTGACCCAGTACTTC
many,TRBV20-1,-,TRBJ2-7,CSAWIRGGEQYF,TGCAGTGCTTGGATCAGGGGTGGAGAGCAGTACTTC
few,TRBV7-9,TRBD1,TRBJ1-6,CASSGGTELRPLHF,TGTGCCAGCAGCGGAGGGACAGAATTACGACCCCTCCACTTT
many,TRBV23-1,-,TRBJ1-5,CASSQSSGAPFSNQPQHF,TGCGCCAGCAGTCAATCCTCGGGGGCGCCTTTTAGCAATCAGCCCCAGCATTTT
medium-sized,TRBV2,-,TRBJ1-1,CASSDQGMNTEAFF,TGTGCCAGCAGTGATCAGGGAATGAACACTGAAGCTTTCTTT
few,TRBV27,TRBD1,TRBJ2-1,CASSSRETGVNEQFF,TGTGCCAGCAGTTCCAGAGAAACAGGGGTCAATGAGCAGTTCTTC
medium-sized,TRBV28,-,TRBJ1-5,CASSFVRRGPQHF,TGTGCCAGCAGTTTTGTGAGACGCGGACCCCAGCATTTT
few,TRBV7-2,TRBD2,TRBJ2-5,CASSFSGGVAETQYF,TGTGCCAGCAGCTTTAGCGGGGGGGTGGCGGAGACCCAGTACTTC
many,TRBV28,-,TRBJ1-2,CVTNSRSTDSATGYTF,TGTGTGACGAATTCGCGTTCTACCGACTCCGCCACAGGCTACACCTTC
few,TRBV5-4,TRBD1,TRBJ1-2,CASQTQFQGDGYTF,TGTGCCAGCCAGACCCAATTTCAGGGGGATGGCTACACCTTC
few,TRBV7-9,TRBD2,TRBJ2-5,CASSPWPGTKDGETQYF,TGTGCCAGCAGCCCATGGCCTGGGACTAAGGACGGAGAGACCCAGTACTTC
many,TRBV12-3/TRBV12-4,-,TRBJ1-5,CASSSPSTDFSNQPQHF,TGTGCCAGCAGCTCCCCCTCGACAGATTTTAGCAATCAGCCCCAGCATTTT
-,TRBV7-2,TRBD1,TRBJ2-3,CASSPRQGSTDTQYF,TGTGCCAGCAGCCCACGACAGGGGAGTACAGATACGCAGTATTTT
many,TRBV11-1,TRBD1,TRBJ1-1,CASSRYQQGVGEAFF,TGTGCCAGCAGCCGTTACCAACAGGGGGTAGGGGAAGCTTTCTTT
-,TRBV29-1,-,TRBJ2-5,CSVEVGREETQYF,TGCAGCGTTGAAGTTGGGAGAGAGGAGACCCAGTACTTC
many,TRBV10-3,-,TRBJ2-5,CATSVKETQYF,TGTGCCACTAGCGTAAAAGAGACCCAGTACTTC
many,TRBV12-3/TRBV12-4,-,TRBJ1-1,CASSWDTGNTEAFF,TGTGCCAGCAGTTGGGACACGGGGAACACTGAAGCTTTCTTT
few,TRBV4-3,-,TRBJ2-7,CASSQQTTIYEQYF,TGCGCCAGCAGCCAACAGACAACCATCTACGAGCAGTACTTC
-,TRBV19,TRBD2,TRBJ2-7,CASSTSGTSGSLGQYF,TGTGCCAGTAGTACATCGGGGACTAGCGGGTCCCTGGGGCAGTACTTC
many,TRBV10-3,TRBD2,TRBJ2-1,CAIRLAGPYEQFF,TGTGCCATCAGGCTAGCGGGACCCTATGAGCAGTTCTTC
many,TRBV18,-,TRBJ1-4,CASSPPLERQLFF,TGTGCCAGCTCACCACCATTAGAACGGCAGCTGTTTTTT
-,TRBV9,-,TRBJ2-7,CASSVEPGPGEQYF,TGTGCCAGCAGCGTCGAGCCGGGGCCGGGCGAGCAGTACTTC
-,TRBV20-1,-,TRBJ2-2,CSARETGELFF,TGCAGTGCTAGGGAAACCGGGGAGCTGTTTTTT
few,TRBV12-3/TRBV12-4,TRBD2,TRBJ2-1,CASSLRGGLAGYEQFF,TGTGCCAGCAGTTTAAGGGGTGGGCTAGCGGGCTATGAGCAGTTCTTC
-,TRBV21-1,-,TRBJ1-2,CASSTSSLTGGGLAFGGYTF,TGTGCCAGCAGCACTTCCTCCCTGACAGGGGGCGGTCTGGCGTTTGGTGGCTACACCTTC
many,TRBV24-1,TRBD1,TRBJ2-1,CATIEFDRVEDEQFF,TGTGCCACCATCGAATTCGACAGGGTAGAGGATGAGCAGTTCTTC
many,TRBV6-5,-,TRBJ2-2,CASIEDGYGELFF,TGTGCCAGCATTGAGGACGGCTACGGGGAGCTGTTTTTT
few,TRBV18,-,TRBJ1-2,CASSLQGSNYGYTF,TGTGCCAGCTCACTACAGGGCAGTAACTATGGCTACACCTTC
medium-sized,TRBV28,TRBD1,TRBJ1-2,CASSSTGGRNGYTF,TGTGCCAGCAGTTCAACAGGGGGCAGAAACGGCTACACCTTC
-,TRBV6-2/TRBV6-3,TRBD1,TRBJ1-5,CASKQGQGELQPQHF,TGTGCCAGCAAACAGGGACAGGGGGAACTTCAGCCCCAGCATTTT
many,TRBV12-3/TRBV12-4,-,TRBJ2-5,CASSLADRGETQYF,TGTGCCAGCAGTTTAGCGGACAGAGGGGAGACCCAGTACTTC
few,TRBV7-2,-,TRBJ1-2,CASSLFRDYGYTF,TGTGCCAGCAGCTTATTCCGGGACTATGGCTACACCTTC
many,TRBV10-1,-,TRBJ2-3,CASRSADTQYF,TGCGCCAGCAGAAGTGCAGATACGCAGTATTTT
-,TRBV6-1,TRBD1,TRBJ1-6,CASGQVKTPLHF,TGTGCCAGTGGACAGGTTAAGACGCCCCTCCACTTT
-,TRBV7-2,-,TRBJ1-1,CASSLVMGGGEAFF,TGTGCCAGCAGCTTGGTCATGGGGGGCGGAGAAGCTTTCTTT
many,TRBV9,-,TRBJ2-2,CASSVPTSTGELFF,TGTGCCAGCAGCGTTCCGACTAGCACCGGGGAGCTGTTTTTT
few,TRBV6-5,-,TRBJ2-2,CASSKITGELFF,TGTGCCAGCAGTAAAATCACCGGGGAGCTGTTTTTT